These 15 T cell receptor beta chains share one sample of origin, sequenced in a study of breast tumors, draining lymph nodes, adjacent tissues. TCRdb reprocessed the multiplex PCR reads via MiXCR and lists one record per CDR3 protein. The sample consists of 200,000 or so distinct CDR3 sequences, approximately 33% of them appearing once. The lymph nodes were axillary draining lymph nodes from breast cancer patients. Sequenced material: axillary lymph node tissue. These receptors all stem from a female donor with breast cancer. Some clones in this sample may be carry-over from other donors' samples.

This clonotype was recorded at least ten times. The junction does not match germline at one end; this may be a read error. The rearrangement links TRBV6-5 to TRBJ2-7; 13 nucleotides match TRBD2. CDR1 is MNHEY, CDR2 SVGAGI, per germline. The CDR3 is made up of 17 amino acids. The CDR3: CASSHSGLAGNSYEQYF. CDR3 bases: TGTGCCAGCAGTCACTCGGGACTAGCGGGGAACTCCTACGAGCAGTACTTC.

V gene TRBV5-1 combines with J gene TRBJ1-4; D is uncertain. Germline lookup yields CDR1 SGHRS and CDR2 YFSETQ. This CDR3 is built from 11 residues. Trimming pared 5 bases from V and 10 bases from J, leaving 9 bases between. The CDR3 DNA is TGCGCCAGCAGTGGCGATGGAAAACTGTTTTTT. Translation gives CASSGDGKLFF.

In its sample, this clonotype was seen once. Just one base apart from a much larger clone, this may be a read error. J is TRBJ2-2 and V is TRBV19; 12 positions match TRBD1. CDR1 is LNHDA and CDR2 is SQIVND in the germline V gene (reference sequence). CDR3 length: 19 residues. The junction had 16 bases not matched to a gene; V was cut back by 8 bases and J by 3 bases. The CDR3 sequence: CASGKESRDRGRYTGELFF. CDR3 nucleotide sequence: TGTGCCAGTGGTAAGGAGTCCCGGGACAGGGGGCGGTACACCGGGGAGCTGTTTTTT.

This clonotype was detected many times. The V and J genes are TRBV5-1 and TRBJ2-3, with D possibly TRBD1 on 6 matching bases. Looked up from germline, CDR1 is SGHRS and CDR2 is YFSETQ. The V gene lost 0 bases and the J gene lost 3 bases, with 17 bases spanning the gap. The CDR3 loop spans 17 amino acids. The chain's CDR3 is CASSLAAGLRGTDTQYF. CDR3 nucleotide sequence: TGCGCCAGCAGCTTGGCCGCAGGACTGAGGGGGACAGATACGCAGTATTTT.

J is TRBJ1-4 and V is TRBV7-2, with D possibly matching TRBD1 (6 bases). The germline gives CDR1 SGHTA, CDR2 FQGNSA. CDR3 length: 16 amino acids. Deletions cut 7 bases from V and 5 bases from J, with 20 bases between. Here the CDR3 reads CASTLVAGGYNEKLFF. The CDR3 DNA follows: TGTGCCAGCACTCTAGTGGCGGGGGGCTACAATGAAAAACTGTTTTTT.

This clonotype was seen more than once but under ten times. V is TRBV5-4 and J is TRBJ2-3; 13 nucleotides line up with TRBD2. The CDR3 spans 17 residues. Germline CDR1 reads SGHNT; CDR2 reads YYREEE (reference sequence). Trimming took 1 base from V and 4 from J; bases not matched to a gene: 6. CDR3 amino acids: CASSLPLAGGNADTQYF. DNA for the CDR3: TGTGCCAGCAGCTTGCCACTAGCGGGAGGGAACGCAGATACGCAGTATTTT.

This clonotype was seen at least ten times. The CDR3 DNA reads TGTGCCATCAGTGAGTTTAGCGGGGGGATGAATGAGCAGTTCTTC. Amino acids: CAISEFSGGMNEQFF. The chain uses TRBV10-3 and TRBJ2-1; 10 bases align to TRBD2. Germline-derived CDR1 and CDR2 are ENHRY and SYGVKD. CDR3 length: 15 residues. With V trimmed by 1 base and J by 7 bases, 4 bases remained unmatched.

This clonotype was seen ten or more times. The CDR3 nucleotides are TGTGCCAGCAGTTTAGGACAGGGGTATCGTTCACCCCTCCACTTT. Residues: CASSLGQGYRSPLHF. The V call is TRBV28, the J call TRBJ1-6, with TRBD1 matching over 9 bases. Unmatched junction bases numbered 5, after V lost 2 bases and J lost 9 bases. In germline, CDR1 is MDHEN, CDR2 SYDVKM. The CDR3 runs to 15 residues.

This clonotype was counted at least ten times. The V and J genes are TRBV20-1 and TRBJ2-3; 10 positions match TRBD1. Germline assignment: CDR1 DFQATT and CDR2 SNEGSKA (reference sequence). The CDR3 consists of 14 residues. After removal of 6 bases from V and 3 bases from J, the junction contained 6 bases not matched to a gene. The chain's CDR3 is CSAPTGGRTDTQYF. For the CDR3, the DNA is TGCAGTGCCCCGACAGGGGGCAGGACAGATACGCAGTATTTT.

Many counts were recorded for this clonotype. V is TRBV9 and J is TRBJ2-7, with D tentatively TRBD1 (6 bases). CDR1 SGDLS and CDR2 YYNGEE come from the germline V gene. This CDR3 is 12 amino acids long. The V end lost 4 bases, the J end lost 4 bases, and 9 bases lay between the germline ends. The CDR3 coding sequence is TGTGCCAGCAGCTCCCAGGGGTACGAGCAGTACTTC. It specifies CASSSQGYEQYF.

This clonotype was detected ten times or more. This chain uses TRBV20-1 with TRBJ1-4, with D possibly matching TRBD1 (5 bases). V lost 0 bases and J 2 bases, leaving 7 bases between the germline ends. The germline V gene encodes CDR1 DFQATT and CDR2 SNEGSKA (reference sequence). The CDR3 contains 14 residues. CDR3 in amino acids: CSAREGLTNEKLFF. CDR3 nucleotides: TGCAGTGCTAGAGAGGGGCTTACTAATGAAAAACTGTTTTTT.

The chain is built from TRBV11-3 and TRBJ1-5; no firm D call. Trimming cost V 3 bases and J 14 bases, with 17 bases left between them. The CDR3 runs 13 residues. Germline V gives CDR1 SGHNT, CDR2 YENEEA. CDR3 DNA sequence: TGTGCCAGCAGCTTGGGCGGGAGTACCGGGGAGCATTTT. Encoded protein: CASSLGGSTGEHF.

This clonotype was detected many times. The chain employs TRBV7-9 and TRBJ1-2; D not certain. Germline loops: CDR1 SEHNR, CDR2 FQNEAQ (reference sequence). The CDR3 loop spans 12 amino acids. V lost 7 bases and J 4 bases, leaving 10 bases between the germline ends. In DNA, the CDR3 is TGTGCCAGCACCCCGGTCGGCTATGGCTACACCTTC. Its protein product is CASTPVGYGYTF.

The chain combines TRBV20-1 with TRBJ2-7; the D gene is possibly TRBD1 (5 bases). CDR3 length: 13 amino acids. V was shortened by 6 bases and J by 5 bases, with 17 bases between the two germline ends. Germline assignment: CDR1 DFQATT and CDR2 SNEGSKA (reference sequence). This CDR3 reads CSASWGPSDEQYF. Written as DNA, the CDR3 is TGCAGTGCCAGTTGGGGCCCGTCGGACGAGCAGTACTTC.

This clonotype was seen at least ten times. The gene calls are TRBV4-3 and TRBJ2-7, with D tentatively TRBD1 (5 bases). From germline, CDR1 is LGHNA and CDR2 YSLEER. With 0 bases removed from V and 10 bases from J, the gap between germline ends came to 13 bases. The CDR3 totals 13 residues. CDR3 bases: TGCGCCAGCAGCCAAGATAGGGGAATAGCTCAGTACTTC. This codes for CASSQDRGIAQYF.